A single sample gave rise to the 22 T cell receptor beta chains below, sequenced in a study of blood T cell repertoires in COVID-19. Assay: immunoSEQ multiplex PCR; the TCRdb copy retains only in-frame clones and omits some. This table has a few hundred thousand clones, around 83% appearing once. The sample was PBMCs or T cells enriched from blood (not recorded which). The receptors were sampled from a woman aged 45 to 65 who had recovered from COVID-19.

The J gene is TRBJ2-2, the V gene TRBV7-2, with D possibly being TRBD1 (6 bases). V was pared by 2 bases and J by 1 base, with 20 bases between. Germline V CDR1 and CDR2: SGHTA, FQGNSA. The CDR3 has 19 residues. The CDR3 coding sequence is TGTGCCAGCAGCTTATGGGCGGGTAGTCCACAGGGGAACACCGGGGAGCTGTTTTTT. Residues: CASSLWAGSPQGNTGELFF.

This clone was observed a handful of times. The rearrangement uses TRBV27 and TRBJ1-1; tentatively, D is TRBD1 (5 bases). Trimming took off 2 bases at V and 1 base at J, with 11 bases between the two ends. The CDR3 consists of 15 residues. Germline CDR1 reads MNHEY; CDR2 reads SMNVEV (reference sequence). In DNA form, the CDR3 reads TGTGCCAGCAGTTTAATAAGGGGCGCGAACACTGAAGCTTTCTTT. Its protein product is CASSLIRGANTEAFF.

CDR3 sequence reads: CASSLGTGSNTEAFF. The CDR3 DNA is TGTGCCAGTAGTCTCGGGACAGGGTCGAACACTGAAGCTTTCTTT. The chain is built from TRBV19 and TRBJ1-1; 9 positions match TRBD1. Germline-derived CDR1 and CDR2 are LNHDA and SQIVND (reference sequence). CDR3 length: 15 amino acids. V gave up 5 bases and J gave up 1 base; unmatched junction bases: 5.

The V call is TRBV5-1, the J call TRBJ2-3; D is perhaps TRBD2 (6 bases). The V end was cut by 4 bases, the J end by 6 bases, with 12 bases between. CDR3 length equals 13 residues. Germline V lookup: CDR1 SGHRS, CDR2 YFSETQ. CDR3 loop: CASSPPAGDTQYF. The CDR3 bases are TGCGCCAGCAGCCCGCCCGCGGGGGATACGCAGTATTTT.

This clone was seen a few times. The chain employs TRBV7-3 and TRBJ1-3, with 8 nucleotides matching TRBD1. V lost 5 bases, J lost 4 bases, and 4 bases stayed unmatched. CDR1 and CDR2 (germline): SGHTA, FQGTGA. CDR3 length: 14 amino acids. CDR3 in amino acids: CASSRTGSGNTIYF. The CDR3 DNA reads TGTGCCAGCAGCCGGACAGGGTCAGGAAACACCATATATTTT.

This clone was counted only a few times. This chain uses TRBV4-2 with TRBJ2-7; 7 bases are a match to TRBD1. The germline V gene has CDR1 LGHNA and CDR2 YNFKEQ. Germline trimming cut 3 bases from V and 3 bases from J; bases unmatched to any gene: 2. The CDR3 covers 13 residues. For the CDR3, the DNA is TGTGCCAGCAGCCAGTACAGGGGCTACGAGCAGTACTTC. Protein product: CASSQYRGYEQYF.

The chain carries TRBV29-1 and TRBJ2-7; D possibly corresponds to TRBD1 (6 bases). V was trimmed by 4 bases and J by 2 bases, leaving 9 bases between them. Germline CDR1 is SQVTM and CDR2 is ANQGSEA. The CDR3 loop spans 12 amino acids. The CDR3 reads CSVARGTYEQYF. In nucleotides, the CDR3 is TGCAGCGTTGCCAGGGGTACCTACGAGCAGTACTTC.

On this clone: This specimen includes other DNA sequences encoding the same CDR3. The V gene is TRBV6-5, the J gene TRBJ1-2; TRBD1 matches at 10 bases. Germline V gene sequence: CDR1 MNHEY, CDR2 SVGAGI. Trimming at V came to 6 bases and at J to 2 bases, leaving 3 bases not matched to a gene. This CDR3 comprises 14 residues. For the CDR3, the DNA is TGTGCCAGCAGCCTGGGACAGGGGAACTATGGCTACACCTTC. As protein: CASSLGQGNYGYTF.

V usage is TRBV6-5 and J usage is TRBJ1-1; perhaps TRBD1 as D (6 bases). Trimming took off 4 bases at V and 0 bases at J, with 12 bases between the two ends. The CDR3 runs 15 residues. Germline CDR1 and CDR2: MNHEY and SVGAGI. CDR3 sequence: CASSSVRGVNTEAFF. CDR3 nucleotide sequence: TGTGCCAGCAGTTCAGTCAGGGGCGTGAACACTGAAGCTTTCTTT.

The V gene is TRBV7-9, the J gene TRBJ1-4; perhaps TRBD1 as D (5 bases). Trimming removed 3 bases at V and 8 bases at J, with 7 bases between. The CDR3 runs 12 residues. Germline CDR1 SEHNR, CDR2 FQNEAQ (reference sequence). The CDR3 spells CASSFQGEKLFF. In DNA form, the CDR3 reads TGTGCCAGCAGCTTCCAGGGCGAAAAACTGTTTTTT. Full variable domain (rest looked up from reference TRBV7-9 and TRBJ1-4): DTGVSQNPRHKITKRGQNVTFRCDPISEHNRLYWYRQTLGQGPEFLTYFQNEAQLEKSRLLSDRFSAERPKGSFSTLEIQRTEQGDSAMYLCASSFQGEKLFFGSGTQLSVL.

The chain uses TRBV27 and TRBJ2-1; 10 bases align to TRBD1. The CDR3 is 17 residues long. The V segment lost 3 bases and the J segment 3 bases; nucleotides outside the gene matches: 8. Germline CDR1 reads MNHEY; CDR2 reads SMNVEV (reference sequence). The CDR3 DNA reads TGTGCCAGCAGTTTCCTCCCCCGGGACAGGGGCTACAATGAGCAGTTCTTC. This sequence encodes CASSFLPRDRGYNEQFF.

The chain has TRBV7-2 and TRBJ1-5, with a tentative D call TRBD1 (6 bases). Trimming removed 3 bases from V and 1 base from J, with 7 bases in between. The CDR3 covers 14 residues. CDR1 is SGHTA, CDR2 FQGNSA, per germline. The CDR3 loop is CASSFGQSNQPQHF. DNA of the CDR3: TGTGCCAGCAGCTTCGGACAGAGCAATCAGCCCCAGCATTTT.

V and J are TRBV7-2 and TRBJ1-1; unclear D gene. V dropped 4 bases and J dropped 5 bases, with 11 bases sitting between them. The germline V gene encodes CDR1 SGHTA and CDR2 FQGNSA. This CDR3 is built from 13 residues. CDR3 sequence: CASSWGEGTEAFF. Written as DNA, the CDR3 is TGTGCCAGCAGCTGGGGAGAGGGAACTGAAGCTTTCTTT. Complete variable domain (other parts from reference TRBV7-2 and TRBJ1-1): GAGVSQSPSNKVTEKGKDVELRCDPISGHTALYWYRQSLGQGLEFLIYFQGNSAPDKSGLPSDRFSAERTGGSVSTLTIQRTQQEDSAVYLCASSWGEGTEAFFGQGTRLTVV.

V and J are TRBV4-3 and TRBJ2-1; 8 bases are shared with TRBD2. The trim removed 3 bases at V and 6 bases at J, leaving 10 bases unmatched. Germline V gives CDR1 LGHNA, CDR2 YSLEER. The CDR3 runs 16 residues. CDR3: CASSHIAGQGLNEQFF. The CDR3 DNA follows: TGCGCCAGCAGCCACATAGCGGGGCAGGGGCTCAATGAGCAGTTCTTC.

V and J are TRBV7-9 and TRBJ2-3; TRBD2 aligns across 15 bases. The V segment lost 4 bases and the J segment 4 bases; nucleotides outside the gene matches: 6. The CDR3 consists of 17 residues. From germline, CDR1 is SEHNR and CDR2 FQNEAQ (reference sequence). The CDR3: CASSWGTSGGKADTQYF. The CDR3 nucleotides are TGTGCCAGCAGCTGGGGGACTAGCGGGGGGAAGGCAGATACGCAGTATTTT.

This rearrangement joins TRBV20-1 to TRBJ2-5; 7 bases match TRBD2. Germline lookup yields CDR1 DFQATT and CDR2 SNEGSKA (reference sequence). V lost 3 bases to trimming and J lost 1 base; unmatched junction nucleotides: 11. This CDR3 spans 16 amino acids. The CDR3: CSASSPLWTSQETQYF. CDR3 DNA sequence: TGCAGTGCTAGTTCCCCTTTGTGGACTAGCCAAGAGACCCAGTACTTC.

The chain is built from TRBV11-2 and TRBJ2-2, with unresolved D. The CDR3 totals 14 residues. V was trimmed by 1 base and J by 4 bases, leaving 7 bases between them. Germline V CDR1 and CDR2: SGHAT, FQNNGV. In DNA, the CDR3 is TGTGCCAGCAGCTTAGTCAGTTCCACCGGGGAGCTGTTTTTT. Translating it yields CASSLVSSTGELFF.

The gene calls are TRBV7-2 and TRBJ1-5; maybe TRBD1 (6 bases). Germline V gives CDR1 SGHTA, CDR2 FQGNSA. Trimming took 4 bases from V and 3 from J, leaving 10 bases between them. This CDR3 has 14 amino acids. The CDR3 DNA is TGTGCCAGCAGCTGGGGGGGACACAATCAGCCCCAGCATTTT. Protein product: CASSWGGHNQPQHF.

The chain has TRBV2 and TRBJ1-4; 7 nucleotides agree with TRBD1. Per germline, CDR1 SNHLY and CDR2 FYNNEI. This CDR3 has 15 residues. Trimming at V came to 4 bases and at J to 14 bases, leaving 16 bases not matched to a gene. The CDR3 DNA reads TGTGCCAGCAGTGGGGGACAGCTCAGAGTGAAAAGTCTGTTTTTT. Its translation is CASSGGQLRVKSLFF.

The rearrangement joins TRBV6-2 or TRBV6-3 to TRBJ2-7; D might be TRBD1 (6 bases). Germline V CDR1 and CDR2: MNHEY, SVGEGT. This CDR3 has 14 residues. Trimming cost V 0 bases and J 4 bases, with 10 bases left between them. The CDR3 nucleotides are TGTGCCAGCAGTTACTCGGGGGCTAGATACGAGCAGTACTTC. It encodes CASSYSGARYEQYF.

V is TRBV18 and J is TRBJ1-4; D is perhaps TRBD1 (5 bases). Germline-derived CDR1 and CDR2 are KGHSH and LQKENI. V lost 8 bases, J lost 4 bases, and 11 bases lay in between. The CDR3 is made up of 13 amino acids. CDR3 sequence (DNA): TGTGCCAGCCAAGACAGTTATAATGAAAAACTGTTTTTT. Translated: CASQDSYNEKLFF.

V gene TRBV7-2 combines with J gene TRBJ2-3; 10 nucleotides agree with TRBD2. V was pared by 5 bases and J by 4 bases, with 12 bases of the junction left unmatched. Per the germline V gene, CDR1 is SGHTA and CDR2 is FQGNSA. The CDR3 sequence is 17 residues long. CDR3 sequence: CASSRDRSGRLADTQYF. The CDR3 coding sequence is TGTGCCAGCAGCCGGGATCGTAGCGGGAGGTTGGCAGATACGCAGTATTTT.